This TCR beta chain comes out of a study of T cell responses to AZD1222 COVID-19 vaccine. Findings and caveats of the study: AZD1222 recipients seropositive at baseline numbered only five or six. Spike-specific TCR breadth and depth went up after people got two AZD1222 doses. A mostly white British donor set with more females was recruited, and clonal diversity was possibly underestimated. After the peak T cell response, and only then, were repertoires sampled.

The CDR3 covers 13 residues. V lost 6 bases, J lost 11 bases, and 19 bases lay in between. Only in-frame clones appear in the TCRdb table, and some are missing; sequencing was by immunoSEQ multiplex PCR. The data contain about 140,000 clones, roughly nine tenths of them seen just once; the ten biggest clones take up approximately 3.8%. Concerning this clone: Its cognate antigen is unknown.

The receptor's source is an adult who received the AZD1222 COVID-19 vaccine. V is TRBV12-3 or TRBV12-4 and J is TRBJ1-1; D is uncertain. Sequenced material: peripheral blood, taken 28 days after the second AZD1222 dose. CDR3 nucleotide sequence: TGTGCCAGCAGCAACCGCCAGGAGGTTGACGCTTTCTTT. This gives the protein CASSNRQEVDAFF.